Following are 29 T cell receptor beta chains from one sample sequenced in a study of T cell changes during pregnancy in multiple sclerosis. Produced via immunoSEQ multiplex PCR; TCRdb's table is partial and in-frame only. The repertoire holds 20,000 to 30,000 clones, with about 87% as singletons. The sample in question was CD4+ T cells from peripheral blood mononuclear cells, obtained in the second trimester of pregnancy. These receptors all come from a female donor in good health, enrolled as a control in a pregnancy study.

In the case of this clone: Sequence at one end of the junction differs from germline and may be a read error. This chain joins TRBV7-9 and TRBJ1-2; D possibly corresponds to TRBD1 (6 bases). The CDR3 runs to 14 residues. The germline V gene has CDR1 SEHNR and CDR2 FQNEAQ (reference sequence). The CDR3 loop reads CASSSVGGNYGYSF. CDR3 nucleotides: TGTGCCAGCAGCTCCGTAGGGGGTAACTATGGCTACTCCTTC.

The rearrangement uses TRBV6-1 and TRBJ1-2, with D possibly matching TRBD1 (6 bases). V gave up 6 bases and J gave up 6 bases, with 14 bases separating them. CDR1 and CDR2 (germline): MNHNS, SASEGT. This CDR3 is built from 13 residues. The CDR3 region has the DNA TGTGCCAGCAGACCCACAGGGACCGATGGCTACACCTTC. It encodes CASRPTGTDGYTF.

The genes are TRBV18 and TRBJ2-3; D unclear. Germline V gene lookup returns CDR1 KGHSH and CDR2 LQKENI. Trimming shortened V by 3 bases and J by 2 bases, and 3 bases separated the two germline ends. The CDR3 loop spans 12 amino acids. CDR3: CASSPFTDTQYF. CDR3 bases: TGTGCCAGCTCACCCTTCACAGATACGCAGTATTTT.

V gene TRBV15 combines with J gene TRBJ2-5; TRBD1 might be the D (6 bases). CDR3 size: 13 residues. Trimming stripped 9 bases from V and 5 bases from J, with 16 bases between. CDR1 and CDR2 (germline): LNHNV, YYDKDF (reference sequence). CDR3 residues: CATGAAAQETQYF. The CDR3 nucleotides read TGTGCCACGGGGGCGGCAGCACAGGAGACCCAGTACTTC.

With regard to this clone: A read error may account for a junction end that differs from germline. This same CDR3 is encoded by further DNA sequences in the sample. The V gene is TRBV9, the J gene TRBJ2-3; 7 bases are shared with TRBD1. Germline V CDR1 and CDR2: SGDLS, YYNGEE. CDR3 length equals 16 residues. This CDR3 reads CASSAPSGGGTDTQYF. CDR3 bases: TGTGCCAGCAGCGCCCCGAGCGGAGGTGGGACAGATACACAGTATTTT.

This sequence joins TRBV7-2 and TRBJ2-2; possibly TRBD2 for D (5 bases). The CDR3 runs 15 residues. Germline CDR1 SGHTA, CDR2 FQGNSA. V was pared by 2 bases and J by 2 bases, with 9 bases between. The CDR3 here is CASSLTASNTGELFF. The CDR3 region has the DNA TGTGCCAGCAGCTTAACGGCTAGCAACACCGGGGAGCTGTTTTTT.

This clone occurred a few times. The CDR3 DNA is TGCGCCAGCAGTAAGGAGTGGGAGTCTTCCGAGCAGTACTTC. It codes for CASSKEWESSEQYF. This chain uses TRBV5-1 with TRBJ2-7; D is possibly TRBD2 (5 bases). Trimming left V 5 bases short and J 6 bases short, with 18 bases between. Germline CDR1 and CDR2: SGHRS and YFSETQ. The CDR3 extends over 14 amino acids.

The J gene is TRBJ1-1, the V gene TRBV2; no definite D call. Trimming shortened V by 4 bases and J by 4 bases, and 10 bases separated the two germline ends. The CDR3 is 13 residues long. CDR1 and CDR2 (germline): SNHLY, FYNNEI. CDR3 sequence: CASSAYGSTEAFF. DNA of the CDR3: TGTGCCAGCAGTGCCTACGGGTCCACTGAAGCTTTCTTT.

The table lists this clone with a count of one. The genes are TRBV6-1 and TRBJ2-7; no firm D call. The CDR3 is 14 amino acids. Looked up from germline, CDR1 is MNHNS and CDR2 is SASEGT. V was trimmed by 1 base and J by 3 bases, leaving 10 bases between them. Here the CDR3 reads CASSEVGEFYEQYF. The CDR3 coding sequence is TGTGCCAGCAGTGAAGTAGGAGAGTTCTACGAGCAGTACTTC.

V and J are TRBV5-4 and TRBJ2-1; 8 positions match TRBD2. The CDR3 is made up of 14 amino acids. Germline V gene sequence: CDR1 SGHNT, CDR2 YYREEE (reference sequence). V dropped 10 bases and J dropped 5; count of bases not matched to a gene: 11. CDR3 coding DNA: TGTGCCGCGGCAAAGCGGGGGCCTGACAATGAGCAGTTCTTC. Translation gives CAAAKRGPDNEQFF.

This chain joins TRBV2 and TRBJ1-2; 8 bases fit TRBD1. V gave up 5 bases and J gave up 6 bases; unmatched junction bases: 8. Germline values: CDR1 SNHLY, CDR2 FYNNEI. The CDR3 loop spans 14 amino acids. The CDR3 nucleotides are TGTGCCAGCAGTCCTGGACAGGGTGGAAATGGCTACACCTTC. Protein: CASSPGQGGNGYTF.

V gene TRBV7-2 combines with J gene TRBJ2-7, with 8 nucleotides matching TRBD2. The CDR3 has 14 residues. V dropped 4 bases and J dropped 6; count of bases not matched to a gene: 8. CDR1 is SGHTA, CDR2 FQGNSA, per germline. CDR3 in amino acids: CASSSTRAGGEQYF. As DNA, the CDR3 is TGTGCCAGCAGCTCCACCAGGGCGGGAGGCGAGCAGTACTTC. Full variable domain (remainder filled in from reference TRBV7-2 and TRBJ2-7): GAGVSQSPSNKVTEKGKDVELRCDPISGHTALYWYRQSLGQGLEFLIYFQGNSAPDKSGLPSDRFSAERTGGSVSTLTIQRTQQEDSAVYLCASSSTRAGGEQYFGPGTRLTVT.

The CDR3 DNA sequence: TGTGCCAGCAGCCGAGAGACCCAGTACTTC. It specifies CASSRETQYF. The V and J genes are TRBV6-6 and TRBJ2-5; D gene uncertain. The V gene's germline CDR1 is MNHNY and CDR2 SVGAGI (reference sequence). Between the trimmed V and J ends, which lost 6 bases and 4 bases, there was a span of 3 bases. CDR3 length equals 10 residues.

The genes are TRBV28 and TRBJ2-7; 8 bases match TRBD2. There are 16 residues in the CDR3. Germline V gives CDR1 MDHEN, CDR2 SYDVKM. Losses at the gene ends were 2 bases for V and 5 bases for J; bases not matched to a gene: 11. Here the CDR3 DNA reads TGTGCCAGCAGTTTAAAGCGGCGGGGGGTCACCGACGAGCAGTACTTC. It codes for CASSLKRRGVTDEQYF. Drawing the rest from reference TRBV28 and TRBJ2-7, the complete variable domain is DVKVTQSSRYLVKRTGEKVFLECVQDMDHENMFWYRQDPGLGLRLIYFSYDVKMKEKGDIPEGYSVSREKKERFSLILESASTNQTSMYLCASSLKRRGVTDEQYFGPGTRLTVT.

This chain uses TRBV11-2 with TRBJ2-7, with D maybe TRBD2 (5 bases). With 1 base removed from V and 3 bases from J, the gap between germline ends came to 10 bases. Germline V gene lookup returns CDR1 SGHAT and CDR2 FQNNGV. This CDR3 contains 14 residues. CDR3 DNA: TGTGCCAGCAGCTTAGTCGTCGGGGACTACGAGCAGTACTTC. Its protein product is CASSLVVGDYEQYF.

This clone has a handful of counts. This chain joins TRBV19 and TRBJ1-1; 8 bases agree with TRBD1. The junction had 6 bases not matched to a gene; V was cut back by 4 bases and J by 5 bases. There are 14 residues in the CDR3. The germline gives CDR1 LNHDA, CDR2 SQIVND (reference sequence). The CDR3 region has the DNA TGTGCCAGTAGTACTACAGGGGGGAGGACTGAAGCTTTCTTT. It specifies CASSTTGGRTEAFF. The whole variable domain, remainder taken from reference TRBV19 and TRBJ1-1, is DGGITQSPKYLFRKEGQNVTLSCEQNLNHDAMYWYRQDPGQGLRLIYYSQIVNDFQKGDIAEGYSVSREKKESFPLTVTSAQKNPTAFYLCASSTTGGRTEAFFGQGTRLTVV.

The chain has TRBV5-6 and TRBJ2-1; TRBD2 matches 8 bases. The CDR3 is made up of 15 amino acids. The germline V gene has CDR1 SGHDT and CDR2 YYEEEE. Trimming at V came to 4 bases and at J to 6 bases, leaving 9 bases not matched to a gene. CDR3 amino acids: CASSGAGGLGNEQFF. CDR3 coding DNA: TGTGCCAGCAGCGGGGCGGGAGGATTAGGCAATGAGCAGTTCTTC.

The V gene is TRBV7-9, the J gene TRBJ2-1; 8 positions agree with TRBD2. Trimming cost V 2 bases and J 8 bases; bases outside gene matches: 8. The CDR3 is 15 amino acids. The V gene's germline CDR1 is SEHNR and CDR2 FQNEAQ (reference sequence). The CDR3 here is CASSLLGQREHEQFF. In DNA, the CDR3 is TGTGCCAGCAGCTTACTGGGTCAGCGGGAGCATGAGCAGTTCTTC.

This chain connects TRBV6-1 to TRBJ1-2; 7 bases map to TRBD1. Trimming removed 11 bases from V and 8 bases from J; junction bases left unmatched: 11. CDR1 MNHNS and CDR2 SASEGT come from the germline V gene. CDR3 length equals 12 residues. The DNA of the CDR3 is TGTGCCGGCACCGACAGGGCCAGCGGCTACACCTTC. Translation gives CAGTDRASGYTF.

The chain uses TRBV9 and TRBJ2-1; 7 bases fit TRBD2. This CDR3 region has 14 residues. The J segment lost 7 bases and the V segment lost 3 bases, leaving 7 bases of the junction unmatched. Per the germline V gene, CDR1 is SGDLS and CDR2 is YYNGEE. CDR3: CASSASGNLNEQFF. CDR3 sequence (DNA): TGTGCCAGCAGCGCTAGCGGCAACCTTAATGAGCAGTTCTTC.

V and J are TRBV19 and TRBJ1-1; no definite D call. The V gene lost 4 bases and the J gene lost 5 bases, with 14 bases spanning the gap. The CDR3 length is 14 residues. The germline gives CDR1 LNHDA, CDR2 SQIVND (reference sequence). The CDR3: CASSTSGGLTEAFF. CDR3 nucleotide sequence: TGTGCCAGTAGTACCTCCGGAGGGTTAACTGAAGCTTTCTTT.

V usage is TRBV15 and J usage is TRBJ2-1, with a tentative D call TRBD2 (7 bases). Trimming shortened V by 0 bases and J by 14 bases, and 14 bases separated the two germline ends. The CDR3 totals 13 residues. Germline loops: CDR1 LNHNV, CDR2 YYDKDF (reference sequence). The CDR3 DNA is TGTGCCACCAGCAGAGACGAAGGGGAGGGGGAGTTCTTC. As protein: CATSRDEGEGEFF.

The chain carries TRBV5-1 and TRBJ2-3; D possibly corresponds to TRBD1 (6 bases). The CDR3 covers 16 residues. With 4 bases removed from V and 0 bases from J, the gap between germline ends came to 15 bases. Germline assignment: CDR1 SGHRS and CDR2 YFSETQ. The CDR3 DNA reads as TGCGCCAGCAGCCCTCGGACAGCCACTAGCACAGATACGCAGTATTTT. It specifies CASSPRTATSTDTQYF.

The gene calls are TRBV21-1 and TRBJ2-3; TRBD2, the D gene given by the table, was not confirmed from the DNA. TRBV21-1 is a pseudogene segment. This CDR3 contains 13 residues. The CDR3 here is CASSKGTSGIRYF. The DNA for the CDR3 is TGTGCCAGCAGCAAAGGAACTAGCGGGATCAGATATTTT.

Here the CDR3 reads CASSPLQGVGITDTQYF. As DNA, the CDR3 is TGTGCCAGCAGCCCCTTACAGGGGGTCGGTATCACAGATACGCAGTATTTT. This sequence joins TRBV7-6 and TRBJ2-3; 8 bases are shared with TRBD1. CDR1 and CDR2 (germline): SGHVS, FNYEAQ. The CDR3 has 17 amino acids. Trimming at V came to 5 bases and at J to 2 bases, leaving 12 bases not matched to a gene.

The chain is built from TRBV5-1 and TRBJ2-3; 8 bases are a match to TRBD2. The CDR3 has 14 amino acids. CDR1 is SGHRS, CDR2 YFSETQ, per germline. The V gene end was trimmed by 3 bases and the J gene end by 3 bases; junction bases not matched to a gene: 3. CDR3: CASSWERETDTQYF. In DNA form, the CDR3 reads TGCGCCAGCAGCTGGGAGCGGGAGACAGATACGCAGTATTTT.

The chain links TRBV7-8 to TRBJ1-3, with 7 bases aligning to TRBD1. The CDR3 has 14 residues. J lost 2 bases, V lost 11 bases, and 9 bases had no gene match. Germline CDR1 reads SGHVS; CDR2 reads FQNEAQ. CDR3 sequence: CAGSKGGPGNTIYF. The CDR3 bases are TGTGCCGGAAGCAAAGGGGGCCCTGGAAACACCATATATTTT.

The rearrangement joins TRBV5-1 to TRBJ1-6, with D possibly TRBD1 on 5 matching bases. The CDR3 covers 17 residues. CDR1 and CDR2 from the germline V gene are SGHRS and YFSETQ. V was pared by 4 bases and J by 7 bases, with 21 bases between. The CDR3 DNA follows: TGCGCCAGCAGCCGCGGGGGACCCGGGACGGCAAATTCACCCCTCCACTTT. Its translation: CASSRGGPGTANSPLHF.

This rearrangement joins TRBV27 to TRBJ1-1; TRBD1 agrees at 7 bases. The CDR3 is 15 amino acids. Germline V gene data show CDR1 as MNHEY and CDR2 as SMNVEV (reference sequence). V lost 4 bases, J lost 0 bases, and 5 bases stayed unmatched. CDR3 residues: CASSSRTGVNTEAFF. The CDR3 DNA follows: TGTGCCAGCAGTTCAAGGACAGGTGTGAACACTGAAGCTTTCTTT.